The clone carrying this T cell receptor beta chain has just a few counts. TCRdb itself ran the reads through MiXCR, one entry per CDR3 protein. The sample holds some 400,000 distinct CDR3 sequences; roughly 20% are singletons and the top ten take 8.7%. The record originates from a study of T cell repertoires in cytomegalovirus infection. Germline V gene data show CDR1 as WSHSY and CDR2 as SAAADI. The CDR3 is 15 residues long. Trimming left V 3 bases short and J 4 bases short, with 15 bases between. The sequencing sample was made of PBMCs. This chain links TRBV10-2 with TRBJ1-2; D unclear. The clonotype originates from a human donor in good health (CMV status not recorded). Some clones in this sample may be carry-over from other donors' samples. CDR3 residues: CASSDYLEPRYGYTF. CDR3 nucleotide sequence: TGCGCCAGCAGTGATTACCTTGAACCTCGCTATGGCTACACCTTC.